This entry is about one T cell receptor (beta chain). In the original analysis: Scientists estimated how many nucleated cells there were by amplifying reference gene primers. The table came from immunoSEQ multiplex PCR; TCRdb's copy has only in-frame clones and leaves some out. V, J and clone size are taken as reported in that table, and D and trimming were inferred from the DNA itself. The repertoire holds more than 65,000 clones, with 60% to 75% as singletons. This record comes from a study of blood T cell repertoires in COVID-19. The ends lost 1 base at V and 6 bases at J; junction bases unmatched: 5. The CDR3 is 14 amino acids. Germline CDR1 reads MGHRA; CDR2 reads YSYEKL.

The material sequenced was peripheral blood. The J gene is TRBJ1-2, the V gene TRBV4-1; 7 bases map to TRBD1. The clonotype was recovered from a woman in her 70s with acute or convalescent COVID-19. As DNA, the CDR3 is TGCGCCAGCAGCCAAGTAGGTCAGGGGGATGGCTACACCTTC. Its translation is CASSQVGQGDGYTF.